This T cell receptor (beta chain) was recovered during a study of human T cells and chemical hapten exposure. The wider study: Patch tests of 0.01% DPC on the upper back were read at 6 days.

TCRdb itself ran the RACE reads through MiXCR, one entry per CDR3 protein. The table records about 110,000 distinct CDR3 sequences, around 10% of them present only once. Time point defined: pre-sensitization, week 0. Treatment described: therapeutic diphenylcyclopropenone sensitization with weekly scalp DPC. Between the trimmed V and J ends, which lost 0 bases and 0 bases, there was a span of 13 bases. The CDR3 contains 17 residues. The germline gives CDR1 SGHRS, CDR2 YFSETQ. This TCR came from a woman aged 45 to 65 with alopecia areata. Some clones in this sample may be carry-over from other donors' samples. The chain carries TRBV5-1 and TRBJ2-1; maybe TRBD1 (5 bases). The sample in question was whole blood, obtained in connection with sensitization to the hapten diphenylcyclopropenone (DPC). The DNA for the CDR3 is TGCGCCAGCAGCTTGGGGCAGGGAACTGTCTCCTACAATGAGCAGTTCTTC. Translated, it gives CASSLGQGTVSYNEQFF.